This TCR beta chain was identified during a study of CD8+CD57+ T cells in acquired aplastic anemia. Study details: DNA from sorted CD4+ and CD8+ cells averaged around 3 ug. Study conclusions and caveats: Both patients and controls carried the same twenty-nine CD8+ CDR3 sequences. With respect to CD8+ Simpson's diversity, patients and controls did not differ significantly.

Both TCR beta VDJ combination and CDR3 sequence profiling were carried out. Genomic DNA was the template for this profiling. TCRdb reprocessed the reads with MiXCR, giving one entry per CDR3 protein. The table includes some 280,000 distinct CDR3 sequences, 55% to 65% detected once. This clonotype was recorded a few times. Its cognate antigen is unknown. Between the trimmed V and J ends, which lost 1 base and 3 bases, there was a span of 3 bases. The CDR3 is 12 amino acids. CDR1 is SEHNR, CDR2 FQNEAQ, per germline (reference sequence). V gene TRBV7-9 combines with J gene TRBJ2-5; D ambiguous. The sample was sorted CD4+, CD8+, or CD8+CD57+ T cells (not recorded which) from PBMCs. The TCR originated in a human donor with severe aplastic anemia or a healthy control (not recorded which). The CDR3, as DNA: TGTGCCAGCAGCTTAGTGGAAGAGACCCAGTACTTC. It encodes CASSLVEETQYF.